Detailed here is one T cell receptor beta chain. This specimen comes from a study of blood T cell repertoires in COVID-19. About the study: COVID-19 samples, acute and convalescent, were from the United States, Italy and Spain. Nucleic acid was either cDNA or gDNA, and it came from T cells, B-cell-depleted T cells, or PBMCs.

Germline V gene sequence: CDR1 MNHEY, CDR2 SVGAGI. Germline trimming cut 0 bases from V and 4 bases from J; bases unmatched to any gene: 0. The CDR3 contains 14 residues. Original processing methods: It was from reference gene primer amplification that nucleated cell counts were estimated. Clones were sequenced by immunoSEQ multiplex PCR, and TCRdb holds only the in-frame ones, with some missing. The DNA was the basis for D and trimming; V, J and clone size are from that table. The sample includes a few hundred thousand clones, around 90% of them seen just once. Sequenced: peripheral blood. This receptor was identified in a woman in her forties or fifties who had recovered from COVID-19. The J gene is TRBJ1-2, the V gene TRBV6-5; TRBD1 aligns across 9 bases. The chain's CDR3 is CASSYSDRGYGYTF. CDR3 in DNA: TGTGCCAGCAGTTACTCGGACAGGGGCTATGGCTACACCTTC.